The clone carrying this TCR beta chain has a single count. Its antigen is still unknown. The sample is drawn from a study of cytomegalovirus exposure and HLA in healthy donors. Turning to the study itself: Earlier work reported 95 million to 130 million unique TCR beta sequences from about 170 million T cells. Of some 360 genotyped donors, 70% to 85% clustered with self-reported Caucasian donors.

When sampled, the donors appeared nominally healthy, though they likely had unrecorded immune exposures. CDR1 SGHTA and CDR2 FQGTGA come from the germline V gene. CDR3 size: 15 residues. With 2 bases removed from V and 6 bases from J, the gap between germline ends came to 16 bases. General study findings and limits: Most TCR sequences proved rare, with some public TCRs found in many donors.

The PCR had 60 Vbeta and 13 Jbeta primers. Only in-frame clones appear in the TCRdb table, and some are missing; sequencing was by immunoSEQ multiplex PCR. The sample consists of approximately 190,000 clones, roughly four fifths of them appearing once. This receptor was obtained from a woman aged 18-29 years in good health and CMV-seropositive. The material sequenced was PBMCs. This chain connects TRBV7-3 to TRBJ1-2, with D perhaps TRBD1 (6 bases). For the CDR3, the DNA is TGTGCCAGCAGCTTAGGGGGCGTTGATGGGAATGGCTACACCTTC. This gives the protein CASSLGGVDGNGYTF.